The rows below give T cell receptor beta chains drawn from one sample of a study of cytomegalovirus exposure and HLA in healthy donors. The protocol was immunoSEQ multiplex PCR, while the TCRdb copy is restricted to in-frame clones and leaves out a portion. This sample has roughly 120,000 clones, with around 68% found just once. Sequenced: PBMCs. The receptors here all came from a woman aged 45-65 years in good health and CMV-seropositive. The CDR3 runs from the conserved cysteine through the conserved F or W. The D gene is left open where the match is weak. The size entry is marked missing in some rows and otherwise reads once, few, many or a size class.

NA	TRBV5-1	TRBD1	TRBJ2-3	CASSFGQGTDTQYF	TGCGCCAGCAGCTTTGGACAGGGCACAGATACGCAGTATTTT
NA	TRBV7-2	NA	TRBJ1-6	CASTDSPGSPLHF	TGTGCCAGCACTGACAGCCCTGGTTCACCCCTCCACTTT
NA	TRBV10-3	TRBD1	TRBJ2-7	CAIRDRDRGYEQYF	TGTGCCATCAGAGACCGGGACAGGGGGTACGAGCAGTACTTC
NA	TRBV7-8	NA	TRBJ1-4	CASSPSGEKLFF	TGTGCCAGCAGCCCCTCGGGTGAAAAACTGTTTTTT
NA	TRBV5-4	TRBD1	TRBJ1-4	CASREQGANQKLFF	TGTGCCAGCAGGGAACAGGGGGCGAATCAAAAACTGTTTTTT
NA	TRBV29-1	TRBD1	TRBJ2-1	CSGQAGGKNEQFF	TGCAGCGGTCAGGCAGGGGGCAAGAATGAGCAGTTCTTC
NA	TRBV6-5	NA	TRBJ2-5	CASSSLPRGETQYF	TGTGCCAGCAGTTCCCTCCCGCGGGGTGAGACCCAGTACTTC
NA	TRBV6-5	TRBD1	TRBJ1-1	CASSYSGTATIEAFF	TGTGCCAGCAGTTACTCCGGGACAGCAACAATTGAAGCTTTCTTT
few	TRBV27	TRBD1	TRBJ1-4	CASSRQGAEKLFF	TGTGCCAGCAGTCGACAGGGGGCTGAAAAACTGTTTTTT
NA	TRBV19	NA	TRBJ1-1	CASRPLENTEAFF	TGTGCCAGTAGACCATTAGAGAACACTGAAGCTTTCTTT
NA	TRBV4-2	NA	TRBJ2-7	CASSQESGRAEQYF	TGTGCCAGCAGCCAAGAGTCTGGCAGGGCCGAGCAGTACTTC
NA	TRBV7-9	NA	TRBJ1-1	CASSLSGVMNTEAFF	TGTGCCAGCAGCTTAAGTGGAGTTATGAACACTGAAGCTTTCTTT
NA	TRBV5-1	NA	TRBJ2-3	CASGPRDLTDTQYF	TGCGCCAGCGGCCCCAGGGATCTAACAGATACGCAGTATTTT
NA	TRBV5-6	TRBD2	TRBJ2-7	CASSYSPAGVLTYEQYF	TGTGCCAGCAGCTATTCACCGGCGGGGGTGCTTACCTACGAGCAGTACTTC
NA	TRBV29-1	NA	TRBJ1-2	CSVDQGSGYTF	TGCAGCGTAGATCAGGGGAGTGGCTACACCTTC
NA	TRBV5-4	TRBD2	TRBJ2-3	CASSPSLLAGSTDTQYF	TGTGCCAGCAGCCCGTCCCTTCTAGCGGGAAGCACAGATACGCAGTATTTT
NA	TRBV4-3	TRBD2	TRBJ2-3	CASSQGLAQADTQYF	TGCGCCAGCAGCCAAGGACTAGCTCAGGCAGATACGCAGTATTTT
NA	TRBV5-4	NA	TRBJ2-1	CASSSKFFTGPDNEQFF	TGTGCCAGCAGCTCAAAGTTCTTCACAGGGCCAGACAATGAGCAGTTCTTC
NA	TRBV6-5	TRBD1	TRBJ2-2	CASSKGQGVTGELFF	TGTGCCAGCAGTAAGGGACAGGGGGTCACCGGGGAGCTGTTTTTT
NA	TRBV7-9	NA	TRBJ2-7	CASSSSQTLWASYEQYF	TGTGCCAGCAGCTCTAGCCAGACATTATGGGCCTCCTACGAGCAGTACTTC
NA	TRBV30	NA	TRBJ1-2	CAGGYGYTF	TGTGCCGGGGGGTATGGCTACACCTTC
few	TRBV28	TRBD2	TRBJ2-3	CASSTHLAGGERGTDTQYF	TGTGCCAGCAGTACCCATCTAGCGGGAGGTGAGAGGGGCACAGATACGCAGTATTTT
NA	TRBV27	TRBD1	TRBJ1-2	CATRTRQGVYGYTF	TGTGCCACCAGAACCAGACAGGGAGTCTATGGCTACACCTTC
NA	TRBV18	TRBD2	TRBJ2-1	CASSPQGLAAYNEQFF	TGTGCCAGCTCACCACAGGGACTAGCGGCCTACAATGAGCAGTTCTTC
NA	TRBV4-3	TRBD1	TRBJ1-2	CASSQTQLRTGLDYGYTF	TGCGCCAGCAGCCAAACCCAACTTCGGACAGGGTTGGACTATGGCTACACCTTC
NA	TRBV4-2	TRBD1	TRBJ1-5	CASSSGGQPQHF	TGTGCCAGCAGCTCAGGGGGCCAGCCCCAGCATTTT
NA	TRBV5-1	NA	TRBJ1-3	CASSLGLKSSGNTIYF	TGCGCCAGCAGCTTGGGTTTGAAGAGCTCTGGAAACACCATATATTTT
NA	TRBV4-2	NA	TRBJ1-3	CASSRGPLASGNTIYF	TGTGCCAGCAGCCGCGGGCCTCTAGCATCTGGAAACACCATATATTTT
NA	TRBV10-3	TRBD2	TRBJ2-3	CAIGEREGPDTQYF	TGTGCCATCGGAGAGCGGGAGGGCCCAGATACGCAGTATTTT
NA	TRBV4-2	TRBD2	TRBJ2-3	CASSQQAGGLAGVTDTQYF	TGTGCCAGCAGCCAGCAAGCGGGTGGGCTAGCGGGAGTCACAGATACGCAGTATTTT
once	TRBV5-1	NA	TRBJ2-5	CASTSQGQEETQYF	TGCGCCAGCACATCACAGGGCCAGGAAGAGACCCAGTACTTC
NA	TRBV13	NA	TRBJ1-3	CASSFDRSSGNTIYF	TGTGCCAGCAGCTTTGACAGGAGCTCTGGAAACACCATATATTTT
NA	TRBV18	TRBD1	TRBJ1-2	CASSPAGQGLYGYTF	TGTGCCAGCTCACCAGCGGGACAGGGATTGTATGGCTACACCTTC
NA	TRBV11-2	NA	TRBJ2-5	CASSVDRQETQYF	TGTGCCAGCAGCGTAGACAGACAAGAGACCCAGTACTTC
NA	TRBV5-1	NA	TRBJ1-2	CASSSQGDGYTF	TGCGCCAGCAGCTCACAGGGAGATGGCTACACCTTC
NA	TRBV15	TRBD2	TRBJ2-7	CATSKREGEQYF	TGTGCCACCAGCAAGCGGGAGGGGGAACAGTACTTC
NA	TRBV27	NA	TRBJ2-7	CASSFDRSSYEQYF	TGTGCCAGCAGTTTTGACAGAAGCTCCTACGAGCAGTACTTC
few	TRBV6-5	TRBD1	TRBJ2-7	CASTKQGQAGYEQYF	TGTGCCAGCACCAAACAGGGACAGGCGGGCTACGAGCAGTACTTC
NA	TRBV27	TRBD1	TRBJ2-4	CASSSWTGGVEEAKNIQYF	TGTGCCAGCAGTTCCTGGACAGGGGGCGTCGAAGAAGCCAAAAACATTCAGTACTTC
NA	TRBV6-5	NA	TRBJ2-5	CASSYSETVETQYF	TGTGCCAGCAGTTACTCTGAGACAGTAGAGACCCAGTACTTC
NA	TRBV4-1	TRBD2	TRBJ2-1	CASSQAGGPGFGEQFF	TGCGCCAGCAGCCAAGCGGGGGGGCCTGGGTTCGGTGAGCAGTTCTTC
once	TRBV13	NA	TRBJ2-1	CASSLGVSSYNEQFF	TGTGCCAGCAGCTTAGGAGTGAGCTCCTACAATGAGCAGTTCTTC
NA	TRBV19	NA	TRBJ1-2	CASSGTVYGYTF	TGTGCCAGTAGTGGAACAGTGTATGGCTACACCTTC
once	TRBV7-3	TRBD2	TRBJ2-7	CASSLSGGGSYEQYF	TGTGCCAGCAGCTTAAGCGGGGGTGGTTCCTACGAGCAGTACTTC
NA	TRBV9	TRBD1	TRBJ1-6	CASSVVEGARSPLHF	TGTGCCAGCAGCGTAGTGGAGGGGGCGCGTTCCCCCCTCCACTTT
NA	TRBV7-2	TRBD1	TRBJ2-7	CASSSSSGQVFSYEQYF	TGTGCCAGCAGCTCCTCCTCGGGACAGGTATTCTCCTACGAGCAGTACTTC
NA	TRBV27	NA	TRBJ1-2	CASSPGGGTHYGYTF	TGTGCCAGCAGTCCGGGTGGGGGCACCCACTATGGCTACACCTTC
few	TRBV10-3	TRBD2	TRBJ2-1	CAISENPGTSGYGQFF	TGTGCCATCAGTGAGAACCCGGGGACTAGCGGGTATGGGCAGTTCTTC
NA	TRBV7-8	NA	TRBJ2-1	CASSDPSVNEQFF	TGTGCCAGCAGCGACCCGAGCGTAAATGAGCAGTTCTTC
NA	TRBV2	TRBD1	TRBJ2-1	CASILRDRGVYNEQFF	TGTGCCAGCATTCTCAGGGACAGGGGGGTCTACAATGAGCAGTTCTTC
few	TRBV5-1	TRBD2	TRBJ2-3	CASSLGIAGNTDTQYF	TGCGCCAGCAGCTTGGGTATAGCGGGGAACACAGATACGCAGTATTTT
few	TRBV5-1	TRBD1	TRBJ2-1	CASSLSTGGHLWFF	TGCGCCAGCAGCTTGTCGACAGGGGGGCATCTTTGGTTCTTC
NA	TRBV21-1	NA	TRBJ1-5	CASSKAPGTVDYSNQPQHF	TGTGCCAGCAGCAAAGCCCCTGGGACAGTCGATTATAGCAATCAGCCCCAGCATTTT
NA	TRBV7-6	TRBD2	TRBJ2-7	CASSSGLAGHEQYF	TGTGCCAGCAGCTCGGGACTAGCGGGCCACGAGCAGTACTTC
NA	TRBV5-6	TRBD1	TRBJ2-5	CASSGGTGGKFQETQYF	TGTGCCAGCAGCGGCGGGACAGGGGGTAAATTCCAAGAGACCCAGTACTTC